What follows are 30 T cell receptor beta chains derived from one specimen sequenced in a study of shared T cell receptors in the human thymus. The method was immunoSEQ multiplex PCR; TCRdb's version includes in-frame clones alone and lacks a portion of them. This sample has some 720,000 clones, with roughly 90% found just once. The same sample was also used in a study of human thymus T cells.

Sequenced sample: thymocytes. These receptors originate from a boy under three years old with a congenital heart defect.

The chain is built from TRBV5-1 and TRBJ2-2; 7 bases map to TRBD1. Germline CDR1 is SGHRS and CDR2 is YFSETQ. The V and J ends lost 1 base and 3 bases, in that order; junction bases with no gene match: 9. This CDR3 spans 17 amino acids. The CDR3 sequence is CASSLKHRGPYTGELFF. CDR3 sequence (DNA): TGCGCCAGCAGCTTGAAACACAGGGGCCCCTACACCGGGGAGCTGTTTTTT.

The chain has TRBV6-6 and TRBJ1-1, with a possible D match to TRBD1 (6 bases). Germline V gene lookup returns CDR1 MNHNY and CDR2 SVGAGI (reference sequence). The CDR3 spans 14 residues. Between the trimmed V and J ends, which lost 6 bases and 2 bases, there was a span of 13 bases. CDR3 protein: CASRTGKGNTEAFF. In DNA form, the CDR3 reads TGTGCCAGCAGAACAGGGAAGGGTAACACTGAAGCTTTCTTT.

The V call is TRBV27, the J call TRBJ2-2; 11 bases line up with TRBD2. The ends lost 5 bases at V and 7 bases at J; junction bases unmatched: 30. Looked up from germline, CDR1 is MNHEY and CDR2 is SMNVEV (reference sequence). The CDR3 totals 23 residues. CDR3 region: CASSPQTKNGLMLAGGMGGELFF. The CDR3 DNA follows: TGTGCCAGCAGTCCACAAACCAAAAACGGACTAATGTTAGCGGGAGGGATGGGCGGGGAGCTGTTTTTT.

The chain has TRBV18 and TRBJ2-7, with 10 bases aligning to TRBD2. This CDR3 contains 16 residues. The V gene end was trimmed by 0 bases and the J gene end by 5 bases; junction bases not matched to a gene: 7. The V gene's germline CDR1 is KGHSH and CDR2 LQKENI. CDR3 protein: CASSPPWASGRDEQYF. The CDR3 coding sequence is TGTGCCAGCTCACCACCTTGGGCTAGCGGGAGAGACGAGCAGTACTTC.

V gene TRBV27 combines with J gene TRBJ1-1; 8 nucleotides agree with TRBD1. Losses at the gene ends were 5 bases for V and 0 bases for J; bases not matched to a gene: 14. The germline CDR1 and CDR2 sequences are MNHEY and SMNVEV (reference sequence). CDR3 size: 18 residues. This chain's CDR3 is CASSKGERRGPVNTEAFF. CDR3 coding DNA: TGTGCCAGCAGTAAGGGGGAGCGCAGGGGGCCGGTGAACACTGAAGCTTTCTTT.

The V call is TRBV7-3, the J call TRBJ1-1, with 8 bases fitting TRBD1. This CDR3 comprises 15 residues. Trimming cost V 5 bases and J 1 base; bases outside gene matches: 6. Germline values: CDR1 SGHTA, CDR2 FQGTGA. CDR3 sequence reads: CASSPSQGGNTEAFF. In DNA, the CDR3 is TGTGCCAGCAGCCCTTCACAGGGGGGGAACACTGAAGCTTTCTTT.

The chain uses TRBV5-4 and TRBJ2-7; maybe TRBD2 (6 bases). CDR3 length: 15 residues. Germline CDR1 is SGHNT and CDR2 is YYREEE (reference sequence). V was trimmed by 5 bases and J by 0 bases, leaving 15 bases between them. CDR3 coding DNA: TGTGCCAGCAGGCAAGCCGGGACTGGCTCCTACGAGCAGTACTTC. Its translation is CASRQAGTGSYEQYF.

The rearrangement links TRBV28 to TRBJ2-7; TRBD2 aligns across 7 bases. The V gene end was trimmed by 3 bases and the J gene end by 6 bases; junction bases not matched to a gene: 14. The germline gives CDR1 MDHEN, CDR2 SYDVKM. The CDR3 contains 16 residues. The CDR3 region has the DNA TGTGCCAGCAGTTTTTCCCCCCCGGGGGGTATGAGCGAGCAGTACTTC. Translated: CASSFSPPGGMSEQYF.

This chain joins TRBV6-6 and TRBJ2-1; 7 bases fit TRBD2. CDR1 and CDR2 from the germline V gene are MNHNY and SVGAGI (reference sequence). This CDR3 region has 14 residues. V dropped 9 bases and J dropped 7; count of bases not matched to a gene: 12. CDR3 nucleotide sequence: TGTGCCAGTAGAGATGGCGGGAGTATGAATGAGCAGTTCTTC. This encodes CASRDGGSMNEQFF.

The rearrangement uses TRBV7-6 and TRBJ2-1; 10 bases fit TRBD2. The CDR3 runs 17 residues. J lost 6 bases, V lost 0 bases, and 8 bases had no gene match. Per the germline V gene, CDR1 is SGHVS and CDR2 is FNYEAQ. CDR3: CASSLARGAGGANEQFF. The CDR3 region has the DNA TGTGCCAGCAGCTTAGCTCGGGGAGCGGGAGGGGCCAATGAGCAGTTCTTC. Supplemented by reference TRBV7-6 and TRBJ2-1, the full variable domain reads GAGVSQSPRYKVTKRGQDVALRCDPISGHVSLYWYRQALGQGPEFLTYFNYEAQQDKSGLPNDRFSAERPEGSISTLTIQRTEQRDSAMYRCASSLARGAGGANEQFFGPGTRLTVL.

The chain carries TRBV11-2 and TRBJ1-2; 7 bases are a match to TRBD1. CDR3 length: 15 amino acids. J was trimmed by 4 bases and V by 5 bases; bases with no gene match: 10. CDR1 and CDR2 (germline): SGHAT, FQNNGV. CDR3 loop: CASSRTGLKGYGYTF. DNA of the CDR3: TGTGCCAGCAGCCGGACAGGCTTAAAGGGCTATGGCTACACCTTC.

The chain employs TRBV2 and TRBJ2-7, with 11 bases lining up with TRBD2. This CDR3 spans 16 amino acids. Per the germline V gene, CDR1 is SNHLY and CDR2 is FYNNEI. V gave up 6 bases and J gave up 6 bases; unmatched junction bases: 13. The CDR3 here is CASRGLAEPEGLEQYF. In DNA form, the CDR3 reads TGTGCCAGCAGGGGACTAGCGGAACCGGAGGGGCTCGAGCAGTACTTC. The full variable domain, completed using reference TRBV2 and TRBJ2-7, is EPEVTQTPSHQVTQMGQEVILRCVPISNHLYFYWYRQILGQKVEFLVSFYNNEISEKSEIFDDQFSVERPDGSNFTLKIRSTKLEDSAMYFCASRGLAEPEGLEQYFGPGTRLTVT.

As DNA, the CDR3 is TGTGCCAGCATGCAGGAAACTAGCACAGATACGCAGTATTTT. Its translation is CASMQETSTDTQYF. The chain employs TRBV19 and TRBJ2-3; the D is unclear. The CDR3 consists of 14 residues. V lost 9 bases to trimming and J lost 0 bases, with 13 bases between them. Germline lookup yields CDR1 LNHDA and CDR2 SQIVND (reference sequence).

The chain couples TRBV4-2 to TRBJ2-2; 14 bases map to TRBD2. The germline gives CDR1 LGHNA, CDR2 YNFKEQ. There are 20 residues in the CDR3. Unmatched junction bases numbered 8, after V lost 2 bases and J lost 0 bases. The CDR3, as DNA: TGTGCCAGCAGCCAATCGATGAGACTAGCGGGAGGGTCGAACACCGGGGAGCTGTTTTTT. Protein sequence: CASSQSMRLAGGSNTGELFF.

This chain connects TRBV10-3 to TRBJ1-5; no clear D. Trimming removed 2 bases from V and 0 bases from J, with 14 bases in between. From germline, CDR1 is ENHRY and CDR2 SYGVKD. The CDR3 loop spans 17 amino acids. The CDR3 region has the DNA TGTGCCATCAGTGAGGCACAGTCCCACCATAGCAATCAGCCCCAGCATTTT. This gives the protein CAISEAQSHHSNQPQHF.

The chain uses TRBV28 and TRBJ1-2, with a possible D match to TRBD1 (5 bases). Per germline, CDR1 MDHEN and CDR2 SYDVKM. This CDR3 region has 13 residues. Trimming shortened V by 2 bases and J by 3 bases, and 7 bases separated the two germline ends. In nucleotides, the CDR3 is TGTGCCAGCAGTTTACGGGGGGACTATGGCTACACCTTC. Translation gives CASSLRGDYGYTF.

CDR3 DNA: TGCGCCAGCAGCCGGGGGGGAGGGAGTTGGGATGGCTACACCTTC. Residues: CASSRGGGSWDGYTF. The chain combines TRBV4-3 with TRBJ1-2; TRBD1 might be the D (5 bases). The CDR3 totals 15 residues. Germline V gene lookup returns CDR1 LGHNA and CDR2 YSLEER. Trimming stripped 4 bases from V and 6 bases from J, with 18 bases between.

The chain combines TRBV15 with TRBJ2-7; maybe TRBD2 (5 bases). The CDR3 is 16 amino acids. Germline V gives CDR1 LNHNV, CDR2 YYDKDF (reference sequence). V was trimmed by 0 bases and J by 4 bases, leaving 16 bases between them. The CDR3 sequence: CATSRDPSGVGYEQYF. Here the CDR3 DNA reads TGTGCCACCAGCAGAGATCCCAGCGGAGTTGGTTACGAGCAGTACTTC.

This clone came up once. The V gene is TRBV28, the J gene TRBJ2-7, with 9 bases that match TRBD1. The CDR3 spans 16 residues. V lost 6 bases and J lost 4; bases outside the gene matches: 13. The germline CDR1 and CDR2 sequences are MDHEN and SYDVKM. In DNA form, the CDR3 reads TGTGCCAGCAGACCAGACACCGGGACAGGGAGGTACGAGCAGTACTTC. Its protein product is CASRPDTGTGRYEQYF.

This chain joins TRBV4-2 and TRBJ2-1, with D perhaps TRBD2 (5 bases). Germline V gene sequence: CDR1 LGHNA, CDR2 YNFKEQ. The CDR3 is made up of 16 amino acids. V was trimmed by 0 bases and J by 2 bases, leaving 11 bases between them. In nucleotides, the CDR3 is TGTGCCAGCAGCCAAGATCGAAGCGGAGCCTACAATGAGCAGTTCTTC. It encodes CASSQDRSGAYNEQFF.

The chain carries TRBV2 and TRBJ1-5, with a tentative D call TRBD1 (6 bases). Germline lookup yields CDR1 SNHLY and CDR2 FYNNEI. The ends were cut back, 4 bases at V and 0 bases at J, with 10 bases in the middle. This CDR3 region has 15 residues. The CDR3 sequence: CASSGRTDSNQPQHF. CDR3 in DNA: TGTGCCAGCAGTGGCCGGACAGATAGCAATCAGCCCCAGCATTTT.

This chain's CDR3 is CASSLRTSQSSGANVLTF. CDR3 DNA sequence: TGTGCCAGCAGCTTGAGAACTAGCCAGAGCTCTGGGGCCAACGTCCTGACTTTC. The rearrangement links TRBV5-6 to TRBJ2-6; a possible D gene is TRBD2 (6 bases). Germline CDR1 SGHDT, CDR2 YYEEEE. The CDR3 totals 18 residues. V shed 1 base and J shed 0 bases, with 14 bases lying between them. Based on the CDR3 plus reference TRBV5-6 and TRBJ2-6, the full variable domain is DAGVTQSPTHLIKTRGQQVTLRCSPKSGHDTVSWYQQALGQGPQFIFQYYEEEERQRGNFPDRFSGHQFPNYSSELNVNALLLGDSALYLCASSLRTSQSSGANVLTFGAGSRLTVL.

This chain uses TRBV6-4 with TRBJ1-1; D uncertain. The CDR3 contains 14 residues. Germline values: CDR1 MRHNA, CDR2 SNTAGT. The V gene lost 4 bases and the J gene lost 5 bases, with 14 bases spanning the gap. This chain's CDR3 is CASSADVRGTEAFF. In DNA form, the CDR3 reads TGTGCCAGCAGTGCCGATGTGCGAGGGACTGAAGCTTTCTTT.

The V and J genes are TRBV5-1 and TRBJ2-1; possible D gene TRBD2, 7 bases. The V end was cut by 5 bases, the J end by 7 bases, with 22 bases between. The CDR3 length is 16 residues. Germline V CDR1 and CDR2: SGHRS, YFSETQ. In nucleotides, the CDR3 is TGCGCCAGCAGGACGGAGGGGGGGTATCGGTGGAATGAGCAGTTCTTC. Protein: CASRTEGGYRWNEQFF. The complete variable domain, with remaining parts taken from reference TRBV5-1 and TRBJ2-1, reads KAGVTQTPRYLIKTRGQQVTLSCSPISGHRSVSWYQQTPGQGLQFLFEYFSETQRNKGNFPGRFSGRQFSNSRSEMNVSTLELGDSALYLCASRTEGGYRWNEQFFGPGTRLTVL.

The chain couples TRBV4-2 to TRBJ2-4, with 8 nucleotides matching TRBD1. This CDR3 is built from 17 residues. Germline values: CDR1 LGHNA, CDR2 YNFKEQ. Trimming took 1 base from V and 2 from J; bases not matched to a gene: 7. The CDR3: CASSQATGTGTKNIQYF. The CDR3 nucleotides read TGTGCCAGCAGCCAAGCTACCGGGACAGGAACCAAAAACATTCAGTACTTC.

The V call is TRBV7-2, the J call TRBJ2-3, with 7 nucleotides matching TRBD2. V lost 1 base and J lost 2; bases outside the gene matches: 6. Germline CDR1 reads SGHTA; CDR2 reads FQGNSA. The CDR3 covers 16 residues. This CDR3 is CASSLGMGDYTDTQYF. The CDR3 DNA reads as TGTGCCAGCAGCTTAGGTATGGGGGACTACACAGATACGCAGTATTTT.

The rearrangement links TRBV9 to TRBJ2-5; a weak D match, TRBD2 (6 bases). Germline values: CDR1 SGDLS, CDR2 YYNGEE. Between the trimmed V and J ends, which lost 0 bases and 3 bases, there was a span of 12 bases. The CDR3 is 15 amino acids. CDR3 sequence (DNA): TGTGCCAGCAGCGTAGCGGGAGATAGGGAAGAGACCCAGTACTTC. Translating it yields CASSVAGDREETQYF.

The V and J genes are TRBV11-3 and TRBJ2-7; a possible D gene is TRBD2 (6 bases). The length of the CDR3 is 16 residues. The ends were cut back, 3 bases at V and 5 bases at J, with 20 bases in the middle. Germline loops: CDR1 SGHNT, CDR2 YENEEA. The DNA for the CDR3 is TGTGCCAGCAGCTTCGCCCCGGCCGGGACTTTGAACGAGCAGTACTTC. The encoded protein is CASSFAPAGTLNEQYF.

The genes are TRBV11-1 and TRBJ2-7; D gene ambiguous. Per germline, CDR1 SGHAT and CDR2 FQDESV (reference sequence). Trimming stripped 1 base from V and 3 bases from J, with 10 bases between. The CDR3 runs 14 residues. CDR3 DNA: TGTGCCAGCAGCTTAGAGGAGTTCGGCTACGAGCAGTACTTC. Translated, it gives CASSLEEFGYEQYF.

Only one count was recorded for this clone. The J gene is TRBJ1-2, the V gene TRBV29-1; 8 nucleotides line up with TRBD1. This CDR3 comprises 11 residues. From germline, CDR1 is SQVTM and CDR2 ANQGSEA. The V segment lost 7 bases and the J segment 8 bases; nucleotides outside the gene matches: 6. DNA for the CDR3: TGCAGCGACCAGGGGGCAGAGGGCTACACCTTC. Amino acids: CSDQGAEGYTF.